One sample yielded the 19 T cell receptor beta chains listed below, sequenced in a study of CD8 T cells in Susac syndrome. A quantity of roughly 0.5 to 1 ug RNA underwent reverse transcription using random hexamers. TCRdb passed the immunoSEQ multiplex PCR reads through MiXCR, listing each CDR3 protein once. This table holds approximately 180,000 distinct CDR3 sequences, 90% to 95% found once. Sequences were obtained from CD4+ T cells from PBMCs. The receptors were sampled from a human donor with Susac syndrome.

The chain links TRBV20-1 to TRBJ2-3; D possibly corresponds to TRBD2 (6 bases). Germline CDR1 reads DFQATT; CDR2 reads SNEGSKA (reference sequence). The CDR3 runs to 13 residues. V was pared by 3 bases and J by 7 bases, with 14 bases between. The CDR3 DNA sequence: TGCAGTGCTAGTACCGGGAGTTTGAATACGCAGTATTTT. This codes for CSASTGSLNTQYF.

The CDR3 DNA sequence: TGTGCCAGCAGCCTAGATAGTGTAGGATTAGAGACCCAGTACTTC. It encodes CASSLDSVGLETQYF. The rearrangement links TRBV3-1 to TRBJ2-5; D call uncertain. In germline, CDR1 is LGHDT, CDR2 YNNKEL (reference sequence). The germline V and J ends were trimmed by 4 bases and 4 bases, with 16 bases remaining between them. This CDR3 is built from 15 residues.

A few counts support this clonotype. The chain employs TRBV6-5 and TRBJ1-1; D is ambiguous. This CDR3 has 13 amino acids. The germline V gene encodes CDR1 MNHEY and CDR2 SVGAGI. V was shortened by 5 bases and J by 1 base, with 8 bases between the two germline ends. The DNA of the CDR3 is TGTGCCAGCAGTCCCCGACAGAACACTGAAGCTTTCTTT. It is translated as CASSPRQNTEAFF.

The rearrangement uses TRBV7-2 and TRBJ2-2; 8 bases are a match to TRBD1. V lost 4 bases, J lost 5 bases, and 6 bases stayed unmatched. The CDR3 runs to 15 residues. Germline V CDR1 and CDR2: SGHTA, FQGNSA. CDR3 protein: CASSYTGGGTGELFF. For the CDR3, the DNA is TGTGCCAGCAGCTATACAGGGGGTGGAACCGGGGAGCTGTTTTTT.

The chain links TRBV2 to TRBJ1-4, with a weak D call TRBD1 (5 bases). Germline values: CDR1 SNHLY, CDR2 FYNNEI. Trimming stripped 3 bases from V and 3 bases from J, with 14 bases between. This CDR3 contains 16 residues. The CDR3 region is CASSEQGIVSNEKLFF. The CDR3 coding sequence is TGTGCCAGCAGTGAGCAGGGAATCGTCTCTAATGAAAAACTGTTTTTT.

This chain connects TRBV30 to TRBJ2-6, with D possibly matching TRBD2 (5 bases). V was clipped by 3 bases and J by 0 bases, with 21 bases between them. The CDR3 is 19 amino acids. The germline V gene encodes CDR1 GTSNPN and CDR2 SVGIG (reference sequence). This CDR3 reads CAWSPARGPWNSGANVLTF. CDR3 nucleotide sequence: TGTGCCTGGAGCCCCGCCCGGGGTCCTTGGAACTCTGGGGCCAACGTCCTGACTTTC.

The chain employs TRBV11-2 and TRBJ2-1; D might be TRBD1 (5 bases). This CDR3 spans 13 amino acids. The V gene's germline CDR1 is SGHAT and CDR2 FQNNGV. V was pared by 7 bases and J by 8 bases, with 15 bases between. This chain's CDR3 is CASTLQGVYEQFF. CDR3 DNA: TGTGCCAGCACCCTTCAGGGTGTCTATGAGCAGTTCTTC.

The J gene is TRBJ2-3, the V gene TRBV29-1; 8 positions agree with TRBD2. The junction had 3 bases not matched to a gene; V was cut back by 2 bases and J by 2 bases. The CDR3 sequence is 14 residues long. Germline CDR1 reads SQVTM; CDR2 reads ANQGSEA. The CDR3 nucleotides read TGCAGCGTTGAACCGGGAGGGCCCACAGATACGCAGTATTTT. As protein: CSVEPGGPTDTQYF.

The rearrangement uses TRBV19 and TRBJ1-6; no reliable D call. Germline lookup yields CDR1 LNHDA and CDR2 SQIVND (reference sequence). V lost 7 bases to trimming and J lost 0 bases, with 10 bases between them. The CDR3 runs to 15 residues. Here the CDR3 reads CASTRGSSYNSPLHF. As DNA, the CDR3 is TGTGCCAGTACCCGAGGGAGCTCCTATAATTCACCCCTCCACTTT.

V gene TRBV7-9 combines with J gene TRBJ2-5, with D possibly matching TRBD1 (6 bases). In germline, CDR1 is SEHNR, CDR2 FQNEAQ (reference sequence). V was cut by 3 bases and J by 3 bases, with 8 bases left in between. The CDR3 is 13 residues long. DNA of the CDR3: TGTGCCAGCAGCTTCGGACAGAAAGAGACCCAGTACTTC. Its protein product is CASSFGQKETQYF.

This clonotype was recorded once. The rearrangement links TRBV29-1 to TRBJ1-2, with D uncertain. CDR1 and CDR2 from the germline V gene are SQVTM and ANQGSEA. The germline V and J ends were trimmed by 3 bases and 4 bases, with 9 bases remaining between them. This CDR3 is 12 amino acids long. DNA for the CDR3: TGCAGCGTTGACCCCGGACGCTATGGCTACACCTTC. This sequence encodes CSVDPGRYGYTF.

There are a few counts of this clonotype. V is TRBV7-2 and J is TRBJ2-1; 13 bases align to TRBD2. CDR1 and CDR2 from the germline V gene are SGHTA and FQGNSA. The CDR3 is 15 residues long. The J segment lost 9 bases and the V segment lost 4 bases, leaving 6 bases of the junction unmatched. CDR3 region: CASSSGLAGEGEQFF. The CDR3 DNA sequence: TGTGCCAGCAGCTCCGGACTAGCGGGAGAAGGTGAGCAGTTCTTC.

This clonotype came up once. The genes are TRBV1 and TRBJ2-3; the table's D call of TRBD2 was not tested on the DNA. TRBV1 is listed as a pseudogene. The CDR3 has 16 amino acids. Here the CDR3 DNA reads TGCACCAGCAGCCTCCTAGCGGGCCTGCCCGCCGATACGCAGTATTTT. Amino acids: CTSSLLAGLPADTQYF.

The V and J genes are TRBV20-1 and TRBJ1-5; unclear D gene. CDR1 is DFQATT and CDR2 is SNEGSKA in the germline V gene (reference sequence). V was clipped by 6 bases and J by 0 bases, with 15 bases between them. There are 15 residues in the CDR3. The CDR3 DNA reads as TGCAGTGCCTCAGCAAGAGGGCGTAGCAATCAGCCCCAGCATTTT. This codes for CSASARGRSNQPQHF.

This sequence joins TRBV20-1 and TRBJ2-7; 8 nucleotides agree with TRBD1. The junction had 8 bases not matched to a gene; V was cut back by 7 bases and J by 3 bases. Per the germline V gene, CDR1 is DFQATT and CDR2 is SNEGSKA (reference sequence). The CDR3 is 13 residues long. The CDR3: CSGDAGTGYEQYF. The CDR3, as DNA: TGCAGTGGTGACGCCGGGACAGGCTACGAGCAGTACTTC.

The chain joins TRBV18 to TRBJ2-7; D is uncertain. The germline V gene has CDR1 KGHSH and CDR2 LQKENI. This CDR3 is built from 13 residues. V was trimmed by 1 base and J by 3 bases, leaving 7 bases between them. The CDR3 sequence: CASSPRQRYEQYF. CDR3 in DNA: TGTGCCAGCTCACCACGGCAGCGCTACGAGCAGTACTTC.

The V gene is TRBV5-1, the J gene TRBJ2-2; the match to TRBD1 covers 8 bases. V lost 4 bases to trimming and J lost 5 bases; unmatched junction nucleotides: 7. CDR3 length equals 15 residues. Per germline, CDR1 SGHRS and CDR2 YFSETQ. CDR3 sequence (DNA): TGCGCCAGCAGCCCCCAGGGGGCTCGGACCGGGGAGCTGTTTTTT. Protein sequence: CASSPQGARTGELFF.

The chain is built from TRBV3-1 and TRBJ2-7; TRBD1 matches at 7 bases. This CDR3 has 14 residues. Losses at the gene ends were 5 bases for V and 0 bases for J; bases not matched to a gene: 4. CDR1 LGHDT and CDR2 YNNKEL come from the germline V gene (reference sequence). The CDR3 DNA reads TGTGCCAGCAGCACCGGGACAGACTCCTACGAGCAGTACTTC. Its translation is CASSTGTDSYEQYF.

This clonotype was seen more than once but under ten times. The chain's CDR3 is CSVGDGGGTEAFF. DNA for the CDR3: TGCAGCGTGGGGGATGGGGGTGGCACTGAAGCTTTCTTT. This rearrangement joins TRBV29-1 to TRBJ1-1, with a weak D call TRBD1 (5 bases). V lost 6 bases and J 4 bases, leaving 15 bases between the germline ends. Germline assignment: CDR1 SQVTM and CDR2 ANQGSEA. This CDR3 comprises 13 residues. The whole variable domain, filled in from reference TRBV29-1 and TRBJ1-1, reads SAVISQKPSRDICQRGTSLTIQCQVDSQVTMMFWYRQQPGQSLTLIATANQGSEATYESGFVIDKFPISRPNLTFSTLTVSNMSPEDSSIYLCSVGDGGGTEAFFGQGTRLTVV.